The T cell receptor beta chain under discussion was sequenced for a study of shared T cell receptors in the human thymus. The assay was immunoSEQ multiplex PCR, and TCRdb's table has in-frame clones only and misses some. This sample has approximately 490,000 clones; 78% occur once, and the top ten carry approximately 0.013%. This CDR3 contains 14 residues. Losses at the gene ends were 4 bases for V and 5 bases for J; bases not matched to a gene: 7. Germline-derived CDR1 and CDR2 are SGHNT and YYREEE (reference sequence). These data were also reused for a study on human thymus T cells. That paper states: Resections were taken during corrective heart surgery, and the thymus tissue came from these.

Sequenced: thymocytes. The chain joins TRBV5-4 to TRBJ1-2; the match to TRBD1 covers 8 bases. This TCR was sampled from a boy in the first two years of life with a congenital heart defect. As DNA, the CDR3 is TGTGCCAGCAGCCACAAAGGACAGGGTTATGGCTACACCTTC. It is translated as CASSHKGQGYGYTF.